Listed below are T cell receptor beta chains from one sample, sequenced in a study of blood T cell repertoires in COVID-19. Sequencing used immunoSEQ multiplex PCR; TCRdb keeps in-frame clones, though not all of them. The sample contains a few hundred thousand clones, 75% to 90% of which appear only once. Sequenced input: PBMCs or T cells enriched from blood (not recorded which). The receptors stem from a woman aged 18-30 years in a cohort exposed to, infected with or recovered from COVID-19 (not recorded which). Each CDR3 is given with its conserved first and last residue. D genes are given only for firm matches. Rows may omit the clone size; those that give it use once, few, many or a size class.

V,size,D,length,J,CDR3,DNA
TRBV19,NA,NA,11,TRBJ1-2,CATFGGGGYTF,TGTGCCACATTCGGGGGGGGTGGCTACACCTTC
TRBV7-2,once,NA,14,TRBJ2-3,CASSLGRAPDTQYF,TGTGCCAGCAGCTTAGGCAGGGCCCCAGATACGCAGTATTTT
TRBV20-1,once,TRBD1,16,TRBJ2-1,CSASRGPGQGANEQFF,TGCAGTGCTAGTCGGGGTCCGGGACAGGGGGCGAATGAGCAGTTCTTC
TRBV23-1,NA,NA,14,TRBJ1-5,CASSGGDSNQPQHF,TGCGCCAGCAGTGGAGGGGATAGCAATCAGCCCCAGCATTTT
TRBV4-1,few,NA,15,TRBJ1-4,CASSQDAGEGEKLFF,TGCGCCAGCAGCCAAGATGCAGGGGAGGGTGAAAAACTGTTTTTT
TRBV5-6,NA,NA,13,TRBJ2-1,CASSRLVSNEQFF,TGTGCCAGCAGTCGACTAGTGAGTAATGAGCAGTTCTTC
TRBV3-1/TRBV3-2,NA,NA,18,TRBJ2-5,CASSQEAPFGRHYETQYF,TGTGCCAGCAGCCAAGAGGCCCCCTTTGGGAGGCACTATGAGACCCAGTACTTC
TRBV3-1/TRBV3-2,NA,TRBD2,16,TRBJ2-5,CASSPESVAGEETQYF,TGTGCCAGCAGCCCGGAGTCTGTAGCGGGGGAGGAGACCCAGTACTTC
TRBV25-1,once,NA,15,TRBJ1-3,CASSEARGPGNTIYF,TGTGCCAGCAGTGAAGCCCGAGGTCCTGGAAACACCATATATTTT
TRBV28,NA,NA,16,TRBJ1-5,CASSDFRTGGSQPQHF,TGTGCCAGCAGTGACTTTAGGACGGGGGGAAGTCAGCCCCAGCATTTT
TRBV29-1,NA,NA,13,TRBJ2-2,CSVEADSTGELFF,TGCAGCGTTGAAGCCGACAGTACCGGGGAGCTGTTTTTT
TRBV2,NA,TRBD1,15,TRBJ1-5,CASSLGQGPGRTQHF,TGTGCCAGCAGCCTAGGACAGGGGCCGGGCAGGACCCAGCATTTT
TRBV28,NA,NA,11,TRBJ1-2,CASRVGHGYTF,TGTGCCAGCAGAGTGGGGCATGGCTACACCTTC
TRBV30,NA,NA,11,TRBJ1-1,CAWSGVKEAFF,TGTGCCTGGAGCGGGGTTAAAGAAGCTTTCTTT
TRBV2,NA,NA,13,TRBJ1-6,CASIGGENSPLHF,TGTGCCAGCATTGGGGGCGAAAATTCACCCCTCCACTTT
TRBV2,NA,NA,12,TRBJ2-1,CASTLDSDEQFF,TGTGCCAGCACTCTAGATAGCGATGAGCAGTTCTTC
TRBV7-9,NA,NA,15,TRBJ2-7,CASSLADRGGYEQYF,TGTGCCAGCAGCTTGGCAGACCGAGGCGGCTACGAGCAGTACTTC
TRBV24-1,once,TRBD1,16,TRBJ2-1,CATSGQDRGPDNEQFF,TGTGCCACCAGTGGCCAGGACAGGGGGCCTGACAATGAGCAGTTCTTC
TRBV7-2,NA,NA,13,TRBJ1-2,CASSPTPGSSYTF,TGTGCCAGCAGCCCCACCCCAGGTTCTAGCTACACCTTC
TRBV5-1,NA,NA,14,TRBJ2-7,CASSLADYSYEQYF,TGCGCCAGCAGCTTGGCGGACTACTCCTACGAGCAGTACTTC
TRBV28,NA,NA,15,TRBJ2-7,CASSLYGGATYEQYF,TGTGCCAGCAGTTTATACGGAGGGGCGACCTACGAGCAGTACTTC
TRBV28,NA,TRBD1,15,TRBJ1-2,CASSLRQGKDYGYTF,TGTGCCAGCAGTCTCCGACAGGGGAAGGACTATGGCTACACCTTC
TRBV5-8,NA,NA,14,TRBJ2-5,CASSLMGGLSAQYF,TGTGCCAGCAGCTTGATGGGGGGGCTCTCGGCCCAGTACTTC
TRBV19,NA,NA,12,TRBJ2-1,CASSIGRGEQFF,TGTGCCAGTAGTATTGGACGGGGTGAGCAGTTCTTC
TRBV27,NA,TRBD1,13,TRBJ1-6,CASSFTGDSPLHF,TGTGCCAGCAGTTTTACAGGGGATTCACCCCTCCACTTT
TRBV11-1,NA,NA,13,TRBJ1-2,CASSYTGRDGYTF,TGTGCCAGCAGTTATACAGGGAGGGATGGCTACACCTTC
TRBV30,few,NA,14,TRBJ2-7,CAWSVTGGGYEQYF,TGTGCCTGGAGTGTAACCGGAGGTGGCTACGAGCAGTACTTC
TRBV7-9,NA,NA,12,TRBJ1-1,CASSRTETEAFF,TGTGCCAGCAGCCGGACAGAAACTGAAGCTTTCTTT
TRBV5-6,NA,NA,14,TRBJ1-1,CASNYRAKNTEAFF,TGTGCCAGCAACTACAGGGCCAAGAACACTGAAGCTTTCTTT
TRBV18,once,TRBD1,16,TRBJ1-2,CASSPPHLQGALGYTF,TGTGCCAGCTCACCACCGCACTTACAGGGGGCGCTCGGCTACACCTTC
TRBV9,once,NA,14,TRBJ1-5,CASSPEPRDQPQHF,TGTGCCAGCAGCCCCGAGCCCCGGGATCAGCCCCAGCATTTT
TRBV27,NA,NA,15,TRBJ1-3,CASSQTGISGNTIYF,TGTGCCAGCAGTCAAACAGGGATCTCTGGAAACACCATATATTTT
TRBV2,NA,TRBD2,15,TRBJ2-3,CASTGLAGGSDTQYF,TGTGCCAGCACTGGACTAGCGGGGGGCTCGGATACGCAGTATTTT
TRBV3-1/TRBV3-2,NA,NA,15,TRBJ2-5,CASSQQQVSQETQYF,TGTGCCAGCAGCCAACAACAGGTGTCCCAAGAGACCCAGTACTTC
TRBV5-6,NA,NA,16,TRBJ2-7,CASSLEEGFIRYEQYF,TGTGCCAGCAGCTTGGAAGAGGGCTTCATTCGTTACGAGCAGTACTTC
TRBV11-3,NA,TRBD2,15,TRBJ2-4,CASSLAGGLANIQYF,TGTGCCAGCAGCTTAGCGGGGGGACTAGCGAACATTCAGTACTTC
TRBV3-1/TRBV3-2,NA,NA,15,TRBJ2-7,CASSQGTLQVVEQYF,TGTGCCAGCAGCCAAGGGACACTCCAAGTCGTCGAGCAGTACTTC
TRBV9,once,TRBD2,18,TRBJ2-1,CASSPTGSSGSTYNEQFF,TGTGCCAGCAGCCCTACTGGGTCTAGCGGGAGTACCTACAATGAGCAGTTCTTC
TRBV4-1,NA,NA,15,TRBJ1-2,CASSQGENRGYGYTF,TGCGCCAGCAGCCAAGGTGAGAACCGGGGGTATGGCTACACCTTC
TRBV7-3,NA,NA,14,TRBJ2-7,CASSLLPDSIEQYF,TGTGCCAGCAGCTTACTCCCGGACTCCATTGAGCAGTACTTC